One and the same sample provided the 13 T cell receptor beta chains below, sequenced in a study of T-cell reconstitution after alpha-beta-depleted transplantation in children. The TCRbeta library incorporated unique molecular identifiers. One entry per CDR3 protein, called by TCRdb with MiXCR from the PCR reads. The data contain 700,000 to 950,000 distinct CDR3 sequences, 15% to 20% of them seen just once; the ten biggest clones take up roughly 4.8%. The sample was PBMCs, mostly from graft donor cells, taken 360 days after TCRalphabeta/CD19-depleted stem cell transplant. The source is a male patient between 10 and 17 years old who had a stem cell transplant for acute lymphoblastic leukemia, so the T cells may come from the graft donor.

V gene TRBV7-7 combines with J gene TRBJ2-1; D gene uncertain. The CDR3 is made up of 12 amino acids. V lost 6 bases and J 6 bases, leaving 9 bases between the germline ends. Germline loops: CDR1 SSHAT, CDR2 FNYEAQ (reference sequence). This CDR3 is CASSSPGNEQFF. For the CDR3, the DNA is TGTGCCAGCAGTTCCCCGGGCAATGAGCAGTTCTTC.

This sequence joins TRBV5-1 and TRBJ2-5; the D call may be TRBD1 or TRBD2 (5 bases each). CDR1 and CDR2 from the germline V gene are SGHRS and YFSETQ. This CDR3 is built from 14 residues. V was cut by 5 bases and J by 3 bases, with 14 bases left in between. The CDR3 DNA reads as TGCGCCAGCAGACAAGGGGACGGGAAAGAGACCCAGTACTTC. As protein: CASRQGDGKETQYF.

In this sample, this clonotype turned up a few times. J is TRBJ2-6 and V is TRBV2; 11 bases map to TRBD1. V trimming: 5 bases; J trimming: 2 bases; junction bases outside the gene matches: 8. The CDR3 contains 18 residues. CDR1 and CDR2 from the germline V gene are SNHLY and FYNNEI. Here the CDR3 reads CASSLYGQGAAGANVLTF. The CDR3 DNA reads as TGTGCCAGCAGTCTATACGGACAGGGGGCAGCTGGGGCCAACGTCCTGACTTTC. The full variable domain, rest sourced from reference TRBV2 and TRBJ2-6, is EPEVTQTPSHQVTQMGQEVILRCVPISNHLYFYWYRQILGQKVEFLVSFYNNEISEKSEIFDDQFSVERPDGSNFTLKIRSTKLEDSAMYFCASSLYGQGAAGANVLTFGAGSRLTVL.

This rearrangement joins TRBV2 to TRBJ2-4; D is unclear. Germline loops: CDR1 SNHLY, CDR2 FYNNEI. The germline V and J ends were trimmed by 0 bases and 0 bases, with 12 bases remaining between them. The CDR3 covers 17 residues. The CDR3 loop reads CASSEALPAVAKNIQYF. The CDR3 DNA follows: TGTGCCAGCAGTGAAGCGCTTCCGGCGGTAGCCAAAAACATTCAGTACTTC.

This clonotype was detected ten times or more. The genes are TRBV9 and TRBJ2-3; no clear D. Trimming removed 4 bases at V and 7 bases at J, with 13 bases between. The germline CDR1 and CDR2 sequences are SGDLS and YYNGEE. This CDR3 has 13 amino acids. In DNA, the CDR3 is TGTGCCAGCAGCCCCACCGTCCGAAATACGCAGTATTTT. Its protein product is CASSPTVRNTQYF.

A few counts support this clonotype. This chain uses TRBV27 with TRBJ2-7; D not resolved. Trimming removed 6 bases at V and 2 bases at J, with 11 bases between. CDR1 is MNHEY, CDR2 SMNVEV, per germline (reference sequence). The length of the CDR3 is 13 residues. This CDR3 reads CASSPSRPYEQYF. CDR3 in DNA: TGTGCCAGCAGCCCCAGTCGACCCTACGAGCAGTACTTC.

The chain carries TRBV10-3 and TRBJ2-6; perhaps D is TRBD1 or TRBD2 (5 bases each). CDR1 ENHRY and CDR2 SYGVKD come from the germline V gene. V was trimmed by 4 bases and J by 4 bases, leaving 26 bases between them. The CDR3 runs to 20 residues. CDR3: CAISGGDTRHPFSGANVLTF. The CDR3 coding sequence is TGTGCCATCAGTGGAGGGGATACAAGGCACCCGTTTTCCGGGGCCAACGTCCTGACTTTC.

This clonotype came up many times. The V and J genes are TRBV29-1 and TRBJ2-7; no definite D call. The germline V gene has CDR1 SQVTM and CDR2 ANQGSEA. The CDR3 loop spans 13 amino acids. Trimming removed 4 bases at V and 0 bases at J, with 10 bases between. This CDR3 reads CSVVLVLSYEQYF. The CDR3 DNA follows: TGCAGCGTTGTTCTGGTACTCTCCTACGAGCAGTACTTC.

J is TRBJ2-7 and V is TRBV19; D may be TRBD1 (6 bases). V dropped 3 bases and J dropped 4 bases, with 13 bases sitting between them. The germline gives CDR1 LNHDA, CDR2 SQIVND (reference sequence). This CDR3 spans 14 amino acids. This chain's CDR3 is CASSMGRGGYEQYF. The CDR3 DNA reads TGTGCCAGTAGTATGGGCAGGGGTGGATACGAGCAGTACTTC.

This clonotype has a handful of counts. The chain carries TRBV20-1 and TRBJ2-3, with D tentatively TRBD2 (6 bases). Per germline, CDR1 DFQATT and CDR2 SNEGSKA (reference sequence). With 6 bases removed from V and 6 bases from J, the gap between germline ends came to 22 bases. The CDR3 runs to 15 residues. Here the CDR3 DNA reads TGCAGTGCCCCCCCCTGGGGACTTGGTGGGGATACGCAGTATTTT. It translates to CSAPPWGLGGDTQYF.

The chain links TRBV15 to TRBJ2-5; D may be TRBD1 (6 bases). Trimming pared 3 bases from V and 0 bases from J, leaving 11 bases between. This CDR3 has 15 residues. Germline V gene lookup returns CDR1 LNHNV and CDR2 YYDKDF (reference sequence). For the CDR3, the DNA is TGTGCCACCAGCAGCGAGGGGGTGTACCAAGAGACCCAGTACTTC. This codes for CATSSEGVYQETQYF.

This clonotype was counted between two and nine times. The J gene is TRBJ2-4, the V gene TRBV11-2, with a tentative D call TRBD2 (5 bases). This CDR3 contains 16 residues. The germline V and J ends were trimmed by 3 bases and 0 bases, with 12 bases remaining between them. In germline, CDR1 is SGHAT, CDR2 FQNNGV. The CDR3 sequence is CASSFWGVLAKNIQYF. CDR3 DNA sequence: TGTGCCAGCAGCTTTTGGGGAGTTCTAGCCAAAAACATTCAGTACTTC.

This clonotype showed up just a few times. The rearrangement links TRBV7-9 to TRBJ2-2; D is undetermined. The germline V gene encodes CDR1 SEHNR and CDR2 FQNEAQ (reference sequence). The CDR3 loop spans 11 amino acids. Between the trimmed V and J ends, which lost 5 bases and 9 bases, there was a span of 7 bases. In DNA, the CDR3 is TGTGCCAGCAGCGTTGACCGGGAGCTGTTTTTT. Protein: CASSVDRELFF.